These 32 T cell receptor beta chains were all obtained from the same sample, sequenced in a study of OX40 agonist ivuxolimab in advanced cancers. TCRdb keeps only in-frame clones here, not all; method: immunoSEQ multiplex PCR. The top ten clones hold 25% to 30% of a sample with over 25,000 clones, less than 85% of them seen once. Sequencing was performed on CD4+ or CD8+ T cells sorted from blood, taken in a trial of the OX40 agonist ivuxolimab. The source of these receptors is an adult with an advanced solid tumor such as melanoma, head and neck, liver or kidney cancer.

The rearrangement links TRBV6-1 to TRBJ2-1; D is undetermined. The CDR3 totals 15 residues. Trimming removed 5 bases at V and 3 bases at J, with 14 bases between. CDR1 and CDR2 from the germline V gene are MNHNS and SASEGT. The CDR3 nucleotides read TGTGCCAGCAGTTTTTACACGACAAACTACAATGAGCAGTTCTTC. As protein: CASSFYTTNYNEQFF.

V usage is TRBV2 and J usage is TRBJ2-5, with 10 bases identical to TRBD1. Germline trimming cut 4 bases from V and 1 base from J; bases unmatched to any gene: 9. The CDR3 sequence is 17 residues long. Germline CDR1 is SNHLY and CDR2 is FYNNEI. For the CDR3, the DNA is TGTGCCAGCAGTGCATTACCGGACAGGGGGTCCCAAGAGACCCAGTACTTC. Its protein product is CASSALPDRGSQETQYF.

CDR3 nucleotides: TGTGCCAGCAGCTTAGGGACAGGTCCCCCGAATACGCAGTATTTT. It is translated as CASSLGTGPPNTQYF. The J gene is TRBJ2-3, the V gene TRBV13; a possible D gene is TRBD1 (6 bases). The CDR3 runs to 15 residues. The germline V gene has CDR1 PRHDT and CDR2 FYEKMQ (reference sequence). Trimming took off 0 bases at V and 7 bases at J, with 14 bases between the two ends. The whole variable domain, remainder taken from reference TRBV13 and TRBJ2-3, is AAGVIQSPRHLIKEKRETATLKCYPIPRHDTVYWYQQGPGQDPQFLISFYEKMQSDKGSIPDRFSAQQFSDYHSELNMSSLELGDSALYFCASSLGTGPPNTQYFGPGTRLTVL.

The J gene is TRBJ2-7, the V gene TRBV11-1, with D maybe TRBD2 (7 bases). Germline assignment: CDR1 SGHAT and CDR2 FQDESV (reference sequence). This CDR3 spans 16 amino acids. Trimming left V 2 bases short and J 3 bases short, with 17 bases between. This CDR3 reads CASSLQRGGGVYEQYF. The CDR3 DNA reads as TGTGCCAGCAGCTTACAAAGGGGAGGGGGAGTCTACGAGCAGTACTTC.

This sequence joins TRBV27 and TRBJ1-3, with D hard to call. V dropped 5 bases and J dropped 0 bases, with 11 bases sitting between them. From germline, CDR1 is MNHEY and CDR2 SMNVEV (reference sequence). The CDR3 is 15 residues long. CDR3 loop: CASSPSTSSGNTIYF. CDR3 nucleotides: TGTGCCAGCAGTCCAAGTACGAGCTCTGGAAACACCATATATTTT.

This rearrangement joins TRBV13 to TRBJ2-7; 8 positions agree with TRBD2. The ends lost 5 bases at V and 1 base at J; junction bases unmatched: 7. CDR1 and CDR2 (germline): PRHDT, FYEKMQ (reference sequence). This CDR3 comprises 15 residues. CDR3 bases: TGTGCCAGCAGCCCTGCTAGCGGGCCTTCCTACGAGCAGTACTTC. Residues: CASSPASGPSYEQYF.

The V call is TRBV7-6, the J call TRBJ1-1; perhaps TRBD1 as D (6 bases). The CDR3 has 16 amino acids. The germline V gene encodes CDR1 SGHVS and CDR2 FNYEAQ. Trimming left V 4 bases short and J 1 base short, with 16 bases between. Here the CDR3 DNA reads TGTGCCAGCAGCTCCGGGTTAAAACAGGGGAACACTGAAGCTTTCTTT. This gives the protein CASSSGLKQGNTEAFF.

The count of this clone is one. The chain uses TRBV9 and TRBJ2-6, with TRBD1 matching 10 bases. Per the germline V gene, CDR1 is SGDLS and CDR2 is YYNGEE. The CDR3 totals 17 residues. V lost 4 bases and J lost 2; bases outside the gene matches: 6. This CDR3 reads CASSSDRGWTGANVLTF. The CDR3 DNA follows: TGTGCCAGCAGCTCGGACAGGGGGTGGACTGGGGCCAACGTCCTGACTTTC.

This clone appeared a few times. CDR3 in DNA: TGCGCCAGCAGCATAGGACGGACAGAGATATACGAGCAGTACTTC. Its protein is CASSIGRTEIYEQYF. J is TRBJ2-7 and V is TRBV5-1; the D gene is possibly TRBD1 (6 bases). V was cut by 4 bases and J by 4 bases, with 18 bases left in between. The CDR3 loop spans 15 amino acids. Germline CDR1 is SGHRS and CDR2 is YFSETQ.

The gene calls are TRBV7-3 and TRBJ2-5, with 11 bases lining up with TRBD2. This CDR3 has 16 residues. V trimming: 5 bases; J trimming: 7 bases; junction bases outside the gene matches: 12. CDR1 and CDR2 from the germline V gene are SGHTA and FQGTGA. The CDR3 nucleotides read TGTGCCAGCAGCCCGCCGGGTAGCGGGGGGGGGTGGACCCAGTACTTC. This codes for CASSPPGSGGGWTQYF.

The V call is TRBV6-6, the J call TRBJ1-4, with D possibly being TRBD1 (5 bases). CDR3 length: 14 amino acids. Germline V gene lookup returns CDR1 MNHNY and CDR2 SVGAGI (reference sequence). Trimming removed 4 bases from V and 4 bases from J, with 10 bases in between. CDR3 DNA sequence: TGTGCCAGCAGTTGGTTTAGGGGTAATGAAAAACTGTTTTTT. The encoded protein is CASSWFRGNEKLFF.

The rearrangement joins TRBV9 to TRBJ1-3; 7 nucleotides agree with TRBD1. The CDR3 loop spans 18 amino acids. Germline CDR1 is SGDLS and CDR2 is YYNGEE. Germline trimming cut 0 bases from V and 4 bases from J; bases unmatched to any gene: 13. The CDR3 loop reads CASSVVRIKGGEGNTIYF. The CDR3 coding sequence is TGTGCCAGCAGCGTAGTTCGTATCAAAGGGGGCGAGGGAAACACCATATATTTT.

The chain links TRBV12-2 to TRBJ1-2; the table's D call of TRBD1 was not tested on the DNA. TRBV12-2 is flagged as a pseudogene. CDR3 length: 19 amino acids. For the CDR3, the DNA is TGTGCAAGTCGCTTAGCCCCATCCCCCTACAGGGGAGGTGGCTATGGCTACACCTTC. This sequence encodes CASRLAPSPYRGGGYGYTF.

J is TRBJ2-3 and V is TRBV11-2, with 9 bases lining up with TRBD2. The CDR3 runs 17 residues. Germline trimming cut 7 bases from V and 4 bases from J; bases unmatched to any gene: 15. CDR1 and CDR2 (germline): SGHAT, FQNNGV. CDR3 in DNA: TGTGCCAGCACCGGCCCACTTTGGCGGGGGGGCCCAGATACGCAGTATTTT. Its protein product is CASTGPLWRGGPDTQYF.

For the CDR3, the DNA is TGTGCCAGCAGTTTCTCGGGACACAATAACTATGGCTACACCTTC. Its translation is CASSFSGHNNYGYTF. This chain uses TRBV27 with TRBJ1-2, with D possibly being TRBD1 (6 bases). Germline CDR1 and CDR2: MNHEY and SMNVEV (reference sequence). The CDR3 totals 15 residues. Trimming left V 3 bases short and J 1 base short, with 12 bases between.

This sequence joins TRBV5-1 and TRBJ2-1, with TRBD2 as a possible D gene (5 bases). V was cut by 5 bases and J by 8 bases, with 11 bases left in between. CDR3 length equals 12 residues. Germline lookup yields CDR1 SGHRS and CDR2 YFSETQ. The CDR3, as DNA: TGCGCCAGCAGGGGAGCGCACTATGAGCAGTTCTTC. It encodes CASRGAHYEQFF.

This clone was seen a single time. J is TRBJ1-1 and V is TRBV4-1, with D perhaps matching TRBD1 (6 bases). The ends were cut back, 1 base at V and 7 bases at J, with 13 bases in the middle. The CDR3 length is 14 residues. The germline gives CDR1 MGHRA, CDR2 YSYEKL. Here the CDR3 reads CASSQVQGPFEAFF. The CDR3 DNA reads TGCGCCAGCAGCCAAGTTCAGGGGCCTTTTGAAGCTTTCTTT.

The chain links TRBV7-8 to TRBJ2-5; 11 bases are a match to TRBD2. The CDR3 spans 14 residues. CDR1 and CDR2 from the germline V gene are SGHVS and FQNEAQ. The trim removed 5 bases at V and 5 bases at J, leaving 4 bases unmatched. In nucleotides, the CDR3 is TGTGCCAGCAGCCCGAGGACTAGCGGGGAGACCCAGTACTTC. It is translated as CASSPRTSGETQYF.

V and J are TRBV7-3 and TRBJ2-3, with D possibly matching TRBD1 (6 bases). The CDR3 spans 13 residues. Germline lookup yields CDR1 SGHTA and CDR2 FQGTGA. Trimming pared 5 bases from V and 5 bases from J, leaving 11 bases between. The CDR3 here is CASSPGEIDTQYF. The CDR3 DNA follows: TGTGCCAGCAGCCCAGGGGAAATAGATACGCAGTATTTT.

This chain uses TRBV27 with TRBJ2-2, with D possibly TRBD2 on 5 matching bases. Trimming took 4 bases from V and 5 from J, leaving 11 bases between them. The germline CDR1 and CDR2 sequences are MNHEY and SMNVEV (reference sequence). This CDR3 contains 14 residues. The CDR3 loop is CASSSSPGTGELFF. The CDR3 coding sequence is TGTGCCAGCAGTTCTTCACCGGGGACCGGGGAGCTGTTTTTT.

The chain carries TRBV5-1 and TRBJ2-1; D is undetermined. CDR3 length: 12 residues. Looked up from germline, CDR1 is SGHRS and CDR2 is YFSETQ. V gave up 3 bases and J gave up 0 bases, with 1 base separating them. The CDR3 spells CASSYSYNEQFF. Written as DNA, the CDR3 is TGCGCCAGCAGCTACTCCTACAATGAGCAGTTCTTC.

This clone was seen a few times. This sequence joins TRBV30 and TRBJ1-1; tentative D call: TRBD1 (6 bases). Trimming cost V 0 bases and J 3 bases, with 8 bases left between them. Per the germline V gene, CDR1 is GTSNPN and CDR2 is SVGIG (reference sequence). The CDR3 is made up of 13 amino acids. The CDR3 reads CAWSVQGYTEAFF. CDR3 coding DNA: TGTGCCTGGAGTGTCCAGGGGTACACTGAAGCTTTCTTT.

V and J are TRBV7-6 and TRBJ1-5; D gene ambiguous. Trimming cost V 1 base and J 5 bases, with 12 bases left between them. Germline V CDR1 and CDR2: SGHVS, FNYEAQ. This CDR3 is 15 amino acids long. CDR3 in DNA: TGTGCCAGCAGCTTAGTAGGGTTTGGCGATCAGCCCCAGCATTTT. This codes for CASSLVGFGDQPQHF.

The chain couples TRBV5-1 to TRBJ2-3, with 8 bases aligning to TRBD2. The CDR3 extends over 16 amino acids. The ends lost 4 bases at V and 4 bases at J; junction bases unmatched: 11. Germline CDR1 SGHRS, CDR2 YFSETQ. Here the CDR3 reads CASSQLAAGAPDTQYF. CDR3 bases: TGCGCCAGCAGCCAACTAGCGGCAGGCGCCCCAGATACGCAGTATTTT.

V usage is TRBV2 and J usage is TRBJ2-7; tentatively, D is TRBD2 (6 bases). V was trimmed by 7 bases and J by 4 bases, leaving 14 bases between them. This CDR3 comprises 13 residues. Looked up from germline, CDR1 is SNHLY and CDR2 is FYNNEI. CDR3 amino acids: CASTGGIPYEQYF. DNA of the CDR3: TGTGCCAGCACAGGAGGGATCCCTTACGAGCAGTACTTC.

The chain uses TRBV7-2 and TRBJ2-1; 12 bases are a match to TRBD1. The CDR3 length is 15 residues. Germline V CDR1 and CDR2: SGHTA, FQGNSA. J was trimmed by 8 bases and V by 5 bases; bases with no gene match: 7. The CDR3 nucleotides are TGTGCCAGCAGCATCCGGGACAGGGGGCTCGATGAGCAGTTCTTC. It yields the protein CASSIRDRGLDEQFF.

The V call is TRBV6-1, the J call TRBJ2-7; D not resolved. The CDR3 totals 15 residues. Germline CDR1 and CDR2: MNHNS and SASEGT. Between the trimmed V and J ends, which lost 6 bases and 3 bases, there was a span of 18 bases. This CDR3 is CASSLSLNHNYEQYF. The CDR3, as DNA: TGTGCCAGCAGCCTTTCCTTAAATCACAACTACGAGCAGTACTTC.

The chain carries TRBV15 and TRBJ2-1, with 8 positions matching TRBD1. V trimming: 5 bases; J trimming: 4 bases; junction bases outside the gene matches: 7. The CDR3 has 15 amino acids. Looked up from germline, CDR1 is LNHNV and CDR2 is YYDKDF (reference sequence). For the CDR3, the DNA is TGTGCCACCAGCCTCCGGGACAGGAGATACAATGAGCAGTTCTTC. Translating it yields CATSLRDRRYNEQFF.

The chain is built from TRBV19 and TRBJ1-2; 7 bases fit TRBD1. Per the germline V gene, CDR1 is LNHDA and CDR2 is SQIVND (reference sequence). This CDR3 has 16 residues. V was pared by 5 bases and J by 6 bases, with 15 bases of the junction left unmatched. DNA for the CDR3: TGTGCCAGTAGTTCCCCTTACCGGGACAGAAAAAATGGCTACACCTTC. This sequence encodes CASSSPYRDRKNGYTF.

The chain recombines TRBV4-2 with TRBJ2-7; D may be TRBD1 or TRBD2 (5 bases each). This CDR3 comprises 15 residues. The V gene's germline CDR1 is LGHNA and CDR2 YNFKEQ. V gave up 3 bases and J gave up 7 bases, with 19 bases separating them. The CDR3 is CASSHTAGANSEQYF. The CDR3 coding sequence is TGTGCCAGCAGCCATACCGCCGGGGCCAACTCTGAGCAGTACTTC.

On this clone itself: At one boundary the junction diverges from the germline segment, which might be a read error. CDR3 protein: CASSSGGGPVWDF. CDR3 coding DNA: TGTGCCAGCAGCTCCGGTGGAGGCCCCGTGTGGGACTTC. The rearrangement links TRBV14 to TRBJ2-5, with D possibly being TRBD2 (5 bases). The CDR3 has 13 residues. Germline V gives CDR1 SGHDN, CDR2 FVKESK.

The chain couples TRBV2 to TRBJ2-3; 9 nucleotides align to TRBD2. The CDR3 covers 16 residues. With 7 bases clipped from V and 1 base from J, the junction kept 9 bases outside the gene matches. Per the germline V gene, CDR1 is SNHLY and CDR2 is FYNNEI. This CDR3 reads CASITSGGSGTDTQYF. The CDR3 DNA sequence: TGTGCCAGCATTACCAGCGGGGGGAGCGGCACAGATACGCAGTATTTT.